The sequence of this T cell receptor beta chain was determined in a study of shared clonotypes between healthy human individuals. Clones were sequenced by immunoSEQ multiplex PCR, and TCRdb holds only the in-frame ones, with some missing. There are about half a million clones in the sample; approximately 82% occur only once, and more than 10% lies in the top ten. This clone appeared many times. The antigen is unknown. The CDR3 is made up of 14 amino acids. The germline V gene encodes CDR1 MDHEN and CDR2 SYDVKM. With 1 base removed from V and 5 bases from J, the gap between germline ends came to 11 bases. Findings and limits, study-wide: Only blood was sampled, and tissue TCR repertoires likely differ from blood ones.

Sequenced input: PBMCs. This TCR was recovered from a woman aged 40 to 50 in good health. Some clones in this sample may be carry-over from other donors' samples. The chain uses TRBV28 and TRBJ1-1, with D possibly being TRBD1 (5 bases). This CDR3 reads CASSLFRAGTEAFF. The CDR3 DNA reads as TGTGCCAGCAGTTTATTCAGGGCTGGGACTGAAGCTTTCTTT.